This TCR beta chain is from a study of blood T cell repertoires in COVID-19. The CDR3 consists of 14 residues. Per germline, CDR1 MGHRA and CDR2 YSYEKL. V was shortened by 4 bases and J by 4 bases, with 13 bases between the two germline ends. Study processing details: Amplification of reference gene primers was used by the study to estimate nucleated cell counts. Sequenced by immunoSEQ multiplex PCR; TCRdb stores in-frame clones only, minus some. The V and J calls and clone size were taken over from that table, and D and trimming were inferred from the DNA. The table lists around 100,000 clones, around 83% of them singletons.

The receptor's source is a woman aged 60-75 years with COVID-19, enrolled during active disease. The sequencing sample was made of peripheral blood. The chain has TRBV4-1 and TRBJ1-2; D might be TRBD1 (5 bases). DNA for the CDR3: TGCGCCAGCAGCCTGACCCGACAGTTCTATGGCTACACCTTC. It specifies CASSLTRQFYGYTF.